The rows below give T cell receptor beta chains drawn from one sample of a study of T-cell reconstitution after alpha-beta-depleted transplantation in children. TCRdb ran MiXCR on the PCR reads and lists one entry per CDR3 protein. This sample has some 600,000 distinct CDR3 sequences; 10% to 15% occur once, and the top ten carry 2% to 2.5%. The specimen was PBMCs, mostly from graft donor cells, collected 360 days after TCRalphabeta/CD19-depleted stem cell transplant. These receptors all stem from a male patient between 10 and 17 years old who had a stem cell transplant for acute myeloid leukemia, so the T cells may come from the graft donor. CDR3s include the opening cysteine and the closing phenylalanine or tryptophan. Each record gives: clone size, V gene, J gene, D gene, CDR3 protein, CDR3 DNA. D genes are given only for firm matches. Size is omitted from some rows. Given values are once, few, many or a class for expanded clones.

clone_size: many
v_call: TRBV13
j_call: TRBJ2-1
d_call: -
cdr3_aa: CASSSPGLNNEQFF
cdr3_nt: TGTGCCAGCAGCTCACCGGGACTTAACAATGAGCAGTTCTTC

clone_size: few
v_call: TRBV12-3/TRBV12-4
j_call: TRBJ2-7
d_call: -
cdr3_aa: CASSLDGASYEQYF
cdr3_nt: TGTGCCAGCAGTTTAGATGGAGCTTCCTACGAGCAGTACTTC

clone_size: few
v_call: TRBV27
j_call: TRBJ2-1
d_call: -
cdr3_aa: CASSLRWQGIFNEQFF
cdr3_nt: TGTGCCAGCAGTTTAAGGTGGCAGGGTATATTCAATGAGCAGTTCTTC

clone_size: many
v_call: TRBV28
j_call: TRBJ2-1
d_call: TRBD2
cdr3_aa: CASSLRFGGVTYNEQFF
cdr3_nt: TGTGCCAGCAGTTTAAGGTTTGGGGGGGTGACCTACAATGAGCAGTTCTTC

clone_size: few
v_call: TRBV20-1
j_call: TRBJ2-7
d_call: -
cdr3_aa: CSATRDGYEQYF
cdr3_nt: TGCAGTGCTACCAGGGACGGTTACGAGCAGTACTTC

clone_size: -
v_call: TRBV24-1
j_call: TRBJ2-5
d_call: -
cdr3_aa: CATSDLGRGLASQETQYF
cdr3_nt: TGTGCCACCAGTGATTTAGGGCGTGGTTTGGCCAGCCAAGAGACCCAGTACTTC

clone_size: few
v_call: TRBV29-1
j_call: TRBJ2-2
d_call: -
cdr3_aa: CSVVVSPGELFF
cdr3_nt: TGCAGCGTTGTAGTCAGCCCCGGGGAGCTGTTTTTT

clone_size: few
v_call: TRBV27
j_call: TRBJ2-7
d_call: -
cdr3_aa: CASSQVGDYEQYF
cdr3_nt: TGTGCCAGCAGTCAAGTGGGGGACTACGAGCAGTACTTC

clone_size: many
v_call: TRBV4-3
j_call: TRBJ2-7
d_call: TRBD2
cdr3_aa: CASSQILISGALGEQYF
cdr3_nt: TGCGCCAGCAGCCAAATTTTAATAAGCGGGGCCCTGGGCGAGCAGTACTTC

clone_size: few
v_call: TRBV3-1
j_call: TRBJ2-7
d_call: -
cdr3_aa: CASSQKAEKKYEQYF
cdr3_nt: TGTGCCAGCAGCCAAAAAGCGGAGAAAAAGTACGAGCAGTACTTC

clone_size: -
v_call: TRBV7-2
j_call: TRBJ1-1
d_call: -
cdr3_aa: CASTQDRVNTEAFF
cdr3_nt: TGTGCCAGCACCCAAGATAGGGTGAACACTGAAGCTTTCTTT

clone_size: -
v_call: TRBV20-1
j_call: TRBJ1-4
d_call: -
cdr3_aa: CSASRPAQGPGDPNEKLFF
cdr3_nt: TGCAGTGCTAGCCGCCCTGCACAGGGTCCGGGCGACCCTAATGAAAAACTGTTTTTT

clone_size: many
v_call: TRBV20-1
j_call: TRBJ2-7
d_call: TRBD2
cdr3_aa: CSARDDQGTSPSYEQYF
cdr3_nt: TGCAGTGCTAGAGATGATCAGGGGACTAGCCCCTCCTACGAGCAGTACTTC

clone_size: few
v_call: TRBV29-1
j_call: TRBJ1-4
d_call: TRBD1
cdr3_aa: CSVGRAAGTGREKLFF
cdr3_nt: TGCAGCGTTGGGAGGGCCGCCGGGACAGGGAGGGAAAAACTGTTTTTT

clone_size: few
v_call: TRBV25-1
j_call: TRBJ2-7
d_call: -
cdr3_aa: CASSEYLGQTYEQYF
cdr3_nt: TGTGCCAGCAGTGAATATCTCGGACAGACCTACGAGCAGTACTTC